Each of the 29 T cell receptor beta chains below was sequenced from the same sample in a study of T cells in localized non-small cell lung cancer. The table came from immunoSEQ multiplex PCR; TCRdb's copy has only in-frame clones and leaves some out. The data contain tens of thousands of clones, around nine tenths of them singletons. The source was PBMCs, collected before any cancer treatment. The receptors stem from a man between 40 and 69 years old with stage II squamous cell lung carcinoma.

The chain has TRBV11-2 and TRBJ2-3; 11 bases line up with TRBD2. The CDR3 has 16 amino acids. The V and J ends lost 5 bases and 5 bases, in that order; junction bases with no gene match: 9. CDR1 SGHAT and CDR2 FQNNGV come from the germline V gene. The CDR3 region has the DNA TGTGCCAGCAGCCCTAGCGGGAGGACATTCGTAGATACGCAGTATTTT. Protein product: CASSPSGRTFVDTQYF. The variable domain in full, with the rest retrieved from reference TRBV11-2 and TRBJ2-3, is EAGVAQSPRYKIIEKRQSVAFWCNPISGHATLYWYQQILGQGPKLLIQFQNNGVVDDSQLPKDRFSAERLKGVDSTLKIQPAKLEDSAVYLCASSPSGRTFVDTQYFGPGTRLTVL.

The chain combines TRBV5-1 with TRBJ2-5; D might be TRBD1 (5 bases). V lost 4 bases to trimming and J lost 4 bases, with 17 bases between them. The V gene's germline CDR1 is SGHRS and CDR2 YFSETQ. This CDR3 has 15 residues. The CDR3 DNA reads TGCGCCAGCAGCCCCCATGGGGCAGACGCAGAGACCCAGTACTTC. It encodes CASSPHGADAETQYF. The entire variable domain, with the rest obtained from reference TRBV5-1 and TRBJ2-5, is as follows: KAGVTQTPRYLIKTRGQQVTLSCSPISGHRSVSWYQQTPGQGLQFLFEYFSETQRNKGNFPGRFSGRQFSNSRSEMNVSTLELGDSALYLCASSPHGADAETQYFGPGTRLLVL.

This chain joins TRBV30 and TRBJ2-7; 7 nucleotides line up with TRBD1. V shed 6 bases and J 6 bases; nucleotides not matched to a gene: 14. Per germline, CDR1 GTSNPN and CDR2 SVGIG (reference sequence). The CDR3 length is 14 residues. CDR3 region: CACWDRDSPIEQYF. CDR3 bases: TGTGCCTGTTGGGACCGGGACAGTCCTATCGAGCAGTACTTC.

The chain is built from TRBV9 and TRBJ1-2, with D unclear. Between the trimmed V and J ends, which lost 4 bases and 6 bases, there was a span of 16 bases. Germline CDR1 is SGDLS and CDR2 is YYNGEE. The CDR3 runs to 14 residues. CDR3 loop: CASSPQGAGDGYTF. Here the CDR3 DNA reads TGTGCCAGCAGCCCCCAAGGAGCCGGAGATGGCTACACCTTC.

V is TRBV5-6 and J is TRBJ2-5, with D possibly matching TRBD1 (5 bases). Trimming took 3 bases from V and 2 from J, leaving 11 bases between them. Germline values: CDR1 SGHDT, CDR2 YYEEEE. The CDR3 has 14 amino acids. CDR3 sequence (DNA): TGTGCCAGCAGCTCACAGGCCGCTCAAGAGACCCAGTACTTC. It is translated as CASSSQAAQETQYF.

The chain employs TRBV29-1 and TRBJ2-3; the D gene is possibly TRBD1 (5 bases). V was cut by 8 bases and J by 1 base, with 16 bases left in between. CDR1 is SQVTM, CDR2 ANQGSEA, per germline. The CDR3 runs to 14 residues. As DNA, the CDR3 is TGCAGCTTCGAACGCGACAGTGGCACAGATACGCAGTATTTT. It specifies CSFERDSGTDTQYF.

CDR3 DNA sequence: TGTGCCAGCAGTGAGTACAGCCATAACAATCAGCCCCAGCATTTT. Translated: CASSEYSHNNQPQHF. The gene calls are TRBV6-1 and TRBJ1-5; D gene unclear. The V and J ends lost 3 bases and 3 bases respectively, with 12 bases between them. CDR3 length equals 15 residues. Germline assignment: CDR1 MNHNS and CDR2 SASEGT.

The V gene is TRBV6-1, the J gene TRBJ1-2, with no clear D. Trimming took 2 bases from V and 4 from J, leaving 8 bases between them. Looked up from germline, CDR1 is MNHNS and CDR2 is SASEGT. The CDR3 consists of 13 residues. CDR3 sequence reads: CASSENGLYGYTF. Here the CDR3 DNA reads TGTGCCAGCAGTGAAAACGGACTCTATGGCTACACCTTC.

About this clone itself: The junction departs from germline at one end; a sequencing error may be responsible. The V and J genes are TRBV30 and TRBJ2-3; 13 positions match TRBD2. Germline assignment: CDR1 GTSNPN and CDR2 SVGIG (reference sequence). The CDR3 consists of 12 residues. CDR3 residues: CAWSTTSGRPTF. Here the CDR3 DNA reads TGTGCCTGGAGTACGACTAGCGGGAGGCCGACCTTT.

Here the CDR3 DNA reads TGTGCCAGCAGCTTAGGGTCTACAGGGGAGACCCAGTACTTC. Protein: CASSLGSTGETQYF. The genes are TRBV11-2 and TRBJ2-5; TRBD1 might be the D (6 bases). V was clipped by 1 base and J by 5 bases, with 11 bases between them. The CDR3 spans 14 residues. Germline CDR1 SGHAT, CDR2 FQNNGV.

This clone was seen a single time. V and J are TRBV27 and TRBJ2-7, with D unresolved. This CDR3 region has 9 residues. Germline V gene lookup returns CDR1 MNHEY and CDR2 SMNVEV (reference sequence). CDR3 DNA: TGTCCCCAGTTCTACGAGCAGTACTTC. Its translation is CPQFYEQYF.

V and J are TRBV2 and TRBJ2-2, with D maybe TRBD1 (5 bases). V lost 8 bases and J 0 bases, leaving 10 bases between the germline ends. CDR1 SNHLY and CDR2 FYNNEI come from the germline V gene. The CDR3 extends over 14 amino acids. The DNA for the CDR3 is TGTGCCAGCCGGTTACAGGCGAACACCGGGGAGCTGTTTTTT. Translated, it gives CASRLQANTGELFF.

This clone appeared once. The chain uses TRBV19 and TRBJ1-1; 8 nucleotides agree with TRBD1. Trimming took 0 bases from V and 5 from J; bases not matched to a gene: 2. From germline, CDR1 is LNHDA and CDR2 SQIVND (reference sequence). This CDR3 region has 14 residues. CDR3 in DNA: TGTGCCAGTAGTATAGAAACAGGGGGAACTGAAGCTTTCTTT. This sequence encodes CASSIETGGTEAFF.

This chain links TRBV5-6 with TRBJ2-7; D unclear. V was trimmed by 4 bases and J by 3 bases, leaving 5 bases between them. The V gene's germline CDR1 is SGHDT and CDR2 YYEEEE. This CDR3 is 11 amino acids long. The chain's CDR3 is CASSTYYEQYF. CDR3 bases: TGTGCCAGCAGCACCTACTACGAGCAGTACTTC.

The gene calls are TRBV30 and TRBJ1-3; D call uncertain. The V end lost 2 bases, the J end lost 4 bases, and 12 bases lay between the germline ends. CDR1 is GTSNPN and CDR2 is SVGIG in the germline V gene (reference sequence). CDR3 length: 14 amino acids. The CDR3 DNA sequence: TGTGCCTGGAGTTCGGGCGTTCAAGGAAACACCATATATTTT. Translating gives CAWSSGVQGNTIYF.

This rearrangement joins TRBV7-6 to TRBJ1-5; D is possibly TRBD1 (5 bases). This CDR3 contains 13 residues. Trimming left V 3 bases short and J 5 bases short, with 8 bases between. The V gene's germline CDR1 is SGHVS and CDR2 FNYEAQ. DNA for the CDR3: TGTGCCAGCAGCTTGGGAGGGGATCAGCCCCAGCATTTT. It encodes CASSLGGDQPQHF. The whole variable domain, filled in from reference TRBV7-6 and TRBJ1-5, reads GAGVSQSPRYKVTKRGQDVALRCDPISGHVSLYWYRQALGQGPEFLTYFNYEAQQDKSGLPNDRFSAERPEGSISTLTIQRTEQRDSAMYRCASSLGGDQPQHFGDGTRLSIL.

V is TRBV28 and J is TRBJ1-4; tentative D call: TRBD1 (5 bases). The germline V and J ends were trimmed by 3 bases and 3 bases, with 11 bases remaining between them. CDR1 and CDR2 (germline): MDHEN, SYDVKM. The CDR3 has 15 amino acids. The CDR3 DNA follows: TGTGCCAGCAGTTTGCCCCAGGGTGCTAATGAAAAACTGTTTTTT. The encoded protein is CASSLPQGANEKLFF.

The chain links TRBV4-3 to TRBJ2-3; weak D call: TRBD2 (6 bases). CDR1 is LGHNA and CDR2 is YSLEER in the germline V gene. Trimming shortened V by 2 bases and J by 4 bases, and 10 bases separated the two germline ends. The CDR3 is 14 residues long. The CDR3 spells CASSQTGDSDTQYF. The CDR3 coding sequence is TGCGCCAGCAGCCAAACGGGGGACTCAGATACGCAGTATTTT.

This sequence joins TRBV7-9 and TRBJ1-5; D is ambiguous. V shed 5 bases and J shed 5 bases, with 13 bases lying between them. The CDR3 extends over 14 amino acids. The germline gives CDR1 SEHNR, CDR2 FQNEAQ (reference sequence). CDR3 amino acids: CASSRGQQDQPQHF. The CDR3 coding sequence is TGTGCCAGCAGCCGAGGGCAGCAAGATCAGCCCCAGCATTTT.

The chain employs TRBV7-2 and TRBJ1-1; D is possibly TRBD1 (6 bases). Germline V lookup: CDR1 SGHTA, CDR2 FQGNSA. This CDR3 is 16 amino acids long. V dropped 5 bases and J dropped 1 base, with 17 bases sitting between them. The CDR3 DNA reads as TGTGCCAGCAGCCTCCTGGGGGGCAGGCAGAACACTGAAGCTTTCTTT. Residues: CASSLLGGRQNTEAFF.

This clone appeared a single time. The chain carries TRBV5-1 and TRBJ2-1; 10 positions match TRBD2. There are 18 residues in the CDR3. In germline, CDR1 is SGHRS, CDR2 YFSETQ. J was trimmed by 6 bases and V by 0 bases; bases with no gene match: 12. DNA for the CDR3: TGCGCCAGCAGCTTGGATTTGTTGAGCGGGAGGGTGAGCAATGAGCAGTTCTTC. It yields the protein CASSLDLLSGRVSNEQFF.

The chain has TRBV28 and TRBJ2-4; 10 nucleotides line up with TRBD1. Germline V gene sequence: CDR1 MDHEN, CDR2 SYDVKM. After removal of 6 bases from V and 1 base from J, the junction contained 15 bases not matched to a gene. This CDR3 is 19 amino acids long. CDR3 DNA: TGTGCCAGCAGCCCTACCTCCTTCGGGACAGGGGCGGCCAAAAACATTCAGTACTTC. This sequence encodes CASSPTSFGTGAAKNIQYF.

V and J are TRBV19 and TRBJ2-1, with a weak D call TRBD2 (5 bases). Germline V CDR1 and CDR2: LNHDA, SQIVND (reference sequence). The CDR3 is 16 residues long. Trimming took off 3 bases at V and 1 base at J, with 13 bases between the two ends. CDR3 loop: CASSIYTSGSYNEQFF. Written as DNA, the CDR3 is TGTGCCAGTAGTATCTACACCTCGGGGTCCTACAATGAGCAGTTCTTC.

The chain recombines TRBV19 with TRBJ1-1, with D hard to call. In germline, CDR1 is LNHDA, CDR2 SQIVND (reference sequence). Trimming cost V 3 bases and J 0 bases, with 5 bases left between them. This CDR3 comprises 13 residues. The CDR3 nucleotides read TGTGCCAGTAGTATCGCGTTGAACACTGAAGCTTTCTTT. Encoded protein: CASSIALNTEAFF.

This chain links TRBV5-4 with TRBJ2-5, with 10 bases lining up with TRBD2. Germline CDR1 is SGHNT and CDR2 is YYREEE (reference sequence). The CDR3 has 14 amino acids. V lost 1 base and J lost 5; bases outside the gene matches: 2. The chain's CDR3 is CASSLQLAGETQYF. CDR3 coding DNA: TGTGCCAGCAGCTTGCAACTAGCGGGGGAGACCCAGTACTTC.

V and J are TRBV4-1 and TRBJ2-7; 7 bases match TRBD1. Germline CDR1 and CDR2: MGHRA and YSYEKL. The length of the CDR3 is 16 residues. Trimming took 1 base from V and 5 from J; bases not matched to a gene: 11. CDR3 in amino acids: CASSQGGGSPPNEQYF. The CDR3, as DNA: TGCGCCAGCAGCCAAGGAGGGGGCTCTCCACCGAACGAGCAGTACTTC.

The gene calls are TRBV30 and TRBJ2-3; TRBD1 matches 9 bases. Germline-derived CDR1 and CDR2 are GTSNPN and SVGIG (reference sequence). The V segment lost 5 bases and the J segment 4 bases; nucleotides outside the gene matches: 4. The CDR3 loop spans 13 amino acids. The CDR3 region is CAWGTGIADTQYF. The DNA of the CDR3 is TGTGCCTGGGGGACAGGGATCGCAGATACGCAGTATTTT.

V and J are TRBV18 and TRBJ2-3, with D unresolved. This CDR3 has 13 residues. CDR1 is KGHSH, CDR2 LQKENI, per germline. The V end was cut by 0 bases, the J end by 4 bases, with 5 bases between. Here the CDR3 reads CASSPPSSDTQYF. The DNA of the CDR3 is TGTGCCAGCTCACCACCCTCATCAGATACGCAGTATTTT.

CDR3 sequence reads: CASLTGEQYF. In DNA form, the CDR3 reads TGTGCCAGTTTAACGGGCGAGCAGTACTTC. The gene calls are TRBV19 and TRBJ2-7; D ambiguous. This CDR3 contains 10 residues. V lost 8 bases and J 6 bases, leaving 8 bases between the germline ends. CDR1 is LNHDA and CDR2 is SQIVND in the germline V gene (reference sequence).